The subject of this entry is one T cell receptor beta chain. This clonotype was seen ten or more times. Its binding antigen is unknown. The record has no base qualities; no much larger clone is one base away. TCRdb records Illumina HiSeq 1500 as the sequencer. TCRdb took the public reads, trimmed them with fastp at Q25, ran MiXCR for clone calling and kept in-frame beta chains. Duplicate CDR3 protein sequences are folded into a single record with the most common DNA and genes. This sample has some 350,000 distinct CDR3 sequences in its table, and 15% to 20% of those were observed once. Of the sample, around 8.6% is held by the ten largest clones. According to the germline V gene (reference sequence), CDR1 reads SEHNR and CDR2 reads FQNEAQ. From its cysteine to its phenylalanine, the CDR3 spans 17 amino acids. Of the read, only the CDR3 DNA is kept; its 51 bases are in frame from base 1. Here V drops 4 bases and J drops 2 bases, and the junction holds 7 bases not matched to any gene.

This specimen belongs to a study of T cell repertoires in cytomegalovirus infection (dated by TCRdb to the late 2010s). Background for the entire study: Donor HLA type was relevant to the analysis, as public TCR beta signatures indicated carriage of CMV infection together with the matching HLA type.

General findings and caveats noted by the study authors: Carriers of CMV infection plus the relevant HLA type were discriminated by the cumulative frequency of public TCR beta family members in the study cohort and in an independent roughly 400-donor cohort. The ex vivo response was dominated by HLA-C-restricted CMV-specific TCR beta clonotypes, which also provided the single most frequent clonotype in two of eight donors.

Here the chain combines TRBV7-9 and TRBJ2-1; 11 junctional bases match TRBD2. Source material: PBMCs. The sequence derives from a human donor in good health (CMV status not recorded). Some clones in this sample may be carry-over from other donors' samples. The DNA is TGTGCCAGCAGCTCAGGGCGTAGCGGGAGGGCCTACAATGAGCAGTTCTTC. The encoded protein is CASSSGRSGRAYNEQFF.